A selection of T cell receptor beta chains follows, all from one sample in a study of blood T cell repertoires in COVID-19. Sequencing was performed with immunoSEQ multiplex PCR; in TCRdb, only in-frame clones are kept and a portion is missing. The sample lists 99,000 or so clones, 70% to 85% seen once, with approximately 3.4% in the top ten. Sequencing was carried out using peripheral blood. Source of these receptors: a woman aged 80 or over with active or convalescent COVID-19. Both conserved end residues are part of each CDR3. Each record gives: J gene, clone size, V gene, D gene, CDR3 DNA, CDR3 protein. The D gene is left open where the match is weak. Rows may omit the clone size; those that give it use once, few, many or a size class.

J gene: TRBJ2-5; clone size: NA; V gene: TRBV18; D gene: NA; CDR3 DNA: TGTGCCAGCTCATCATCCCTGAGTCAAGAGACCCAGTACTTC; CDR3 protein: CASSSSLSQETQYF
J gene: TRBJ1-5; clone size: NA; V gene: TRBV24-1; D gene: TRBD1; CDR3 DNA: TGTGCCACCAGTGATGCCAGCGGACAGGGTCCTGGTCAGCCCCAGCATTTT; CDR3 protein: CATSDASGQGPGQPQHF
J gene: TRBJ2-2; clone size: NA; V gene: TRBV6-5; D gene: TRBD1; CDR3 DNA: TGTGCCAGCAGCTCAGGGGGAATTAACACCGGGGAGCTGTTTTTT; CDR3 protein: CASSSGGINTGELFF
J gene: TRBJ1-5; clone size: NA; V gene: TRBV28; D gene: NA; CDR3 DNA: TGTGCCAGCAGTTTACAGGGGAACAATCAGCCCCAGCATTTT; CDR3 protein: CASSLQGNNQPQHF
J gene: TRBJ2-3; clone size: once; V gene: TRBV9; D gene: TRBD2; CDR3 DNA: TGTGCCAGCAGCTCCCGACTAGCGGGAGGGCCAGCAGATACGCAGTATTTT; CDR3 protein: CASSSRLAGGPADTQYF
J gene: TRBJ1-6; clone size: many; V gene: TRBV6-5; D gene: NA; CDR3 DNA: TGTGCCACCACTCCTAGCTCCTATAATTCACCCCTCCACTTT; CDR3 protein: CATTPSSYNSPLHF
J gene: TRBJ2-3; clone size: once; V gene: TRBV28; D gene: TRBD2; CDR3 DNA: TGTGCCAGCAGTTTATTCAGGGGGCGAGGACTAGCGGGGATCAGAGATACGCAGTATTTT; CDR3 protein: CASSLFRGRGLAGIRDTQYF
J gene: TRBJ1-2; clone size: NA; V gene: TRBV7-9; D gene: NA; CDR3 DNA: TGTGCCAGCAGCTCTACGGACAGTACTGGCTACACCTTC; CDR3 protein: CASSSTDSTGYTF
J gene: TRBJ2-7; clone size: NA; V gene: TRBV9; D gene: TRBD2; CDR3 DNA: TGTGCCAGCAACCCTAGCGGGTCTTACCCGGGGGAGCAGTACTTC; CDR3 protein: CASNPSGSYPGEQYF
J gene: TRBJ2-5; clone size: NA; V gene: TRBV5-1; D gene: NA; CDR3 DNA: TGCGCCAGCAGCTTACGGGGAGGGGGAGAAGAGACCCAGTACTTC; CDR3 protein: CASSLRGGGEETQYF
J gene: TRBJ1-1; clone size: NA; V gene: TRBV2; D gene: NA; CDR3 DNA: TGTGCCAGCACCAATCGGCGGCCCGGAGGAGCTGAAGCTTTCTTT; CDR3 protein: CASTNRRPGGAEAFF
J gene: TRBJ1-2; clone size: NA; V gene: TRBV19; D gene: TRBD1; CDR3 DNA: TGTGCCAGTAAAACCCGGACAGGGGAGAACTATGGCTACACCTTC; CDR3 protein: CASKTRTGENYGYTF
J gene: TRBJ1-2; clone size: few; V gene: TRBV12-3/TRBV12-4; D gene: TRBD1; CDR3 DNA: TGTGCCAGCAGCGAACAGGGGGTACGTGGCTACACCTTC; CDR3 protein: CASSEQGVRGYTF
J gene: TRBJ1-5; clone size: few; V gene: TRBV10-3; D gene: NA; CDR3 DNA: TGTGCCATCTCAGACAGTAGTAGCAATCAGCCCCAGCATTTT; CDR3 protein: CAISDSSSNQPQHF
J gene: TRBJ1-5; clone size: NA; V gene: TRBV6-1; D gene: NA; CDR3 DNA: TGTGCCAGCAGTGAAGTCCTAAATCAGCCCCAGCATTTT; CDR3 protein: CASSEVLNQPQHF
J gene: TRBJ2-7; clone size: NA; V gene: TRBV24-1; D gene: NA; CDR3 DNA: TGTGCCACCAGCTTTTCCCGTGACTCATCATACGAGCAGTACTTC; CDR3 protein: CATSFSRDSSYEQYF
J gene: TRBJ1-2; clone size: NA; V gene: TRBV28; D gene: NA; CDR3 DNA: TGTGCCAGCAGTACCGGGGTCTTCAATCTATATGGCTACACCTTC; CDR3 protein: CASSTGVFNLYGYTF
J gene: TRBJ2-2; clone size: few; V gene: TRBV3-1/TRBV3-2; D gene: NA; CDR3 DNA: TGTGCCAGCAGCCAAGTAGAGAGTTACACCGGGGAGCTGTTTTTT; CDR3 protein: CASSQVESYTGELFF
J gene: TRBJ2-1; clone size: NA; V gene: TRBV2; D gene: NA; CDR3 DNA: TGTGCCAGCCTGAGGGAATCCTACAATGAGCAGTTCTTC; CDR3 protein: CASLRESYNEQFF
J gene: TRBJ1-5; clone size: NA; V gene: TRBV28; D gene: TRBD1; CDR3 DNA: TGTGCCAGCAGTGGCGACAGGGTTCAGCCCCAGCATTTT; CDR3 protein: CASSGDRVQPQHF
J gene: TRBJ2-2; clone size: NA; V gene: TRBV5-4; D gene: TRBD2; CDR3 DNA: TGTGCCAGCAGCGAAACCCCTAGCGGGGCCGCCGGGGAGCTGTTTTTT; CDR3 protein: CASSETPSGAAGELFF
J gene: TRBJ2-2; clone size: NA; V gene: TRBV5-4; D gene: NA; CDR3 DNA: TGTGCCAGCAGCTTGGCTCTCAGGGGTAACACCGGGGAGCTGTTTTTT; CDR3 protein: CASSLALRGNTGELFF
J gene: TRBJ2-1; clone size: NA; V gene: TRBV5-1; D gene: TRBD2; CDR3 DNA: TGCGCCAGCACCTCCGGGGGGGCGGGCAATGAGCAGTTCTTC; CDR3 protein: CASTSGGAGNEQFF
J gene: TRBJ2-7; clone size: few; V gene: TRBV9; D gene: TRBD2; CDR3 DNA: TGTGCCAGCAGCGTAGGCGGGAGCGAGTACGAGCAGTACTTC; CDR3 protein: CASSVGGSEYEQYF
J gene: TRBJ1-2; clone size: NA; V gene: TRBV30; D gene: NA; CDR3 DNA: TGTGCCTGGAGTCCGGGACTGGGCTATGGCTACACCTTC; CDR3 protein: CAWSPGLGYGYTF
J gene: TRBJ1-4; clone size: NA; V gene: TRBV6-5; D gene: TRBD1; CDR3 DNA: TGTGCCAGCAGCCTCTCCGGGACAGGGACCGAAAAACTGTTTTTT; CDR3 protein: CASSLSGTGTEKLFF
J gene: TRBJ2-1; clone size: NA; V gene: TRBV28; D gene: NA; CDR3 DNA: TGTGCCAGCAGTTTACGGACCTTACAGGGAGTTGAGCAGTTCTTC; CDR3 protein: CASSLRTLQGVEQFF
J gene: TRBJ2-1; clone size: NA; V gene: TRBV15; D gene: TRBD1; CDR3 DNA: TGTGCCACCAGCACGGGACAGGGGGTCCTCGATGAGCAGTTCTTC; CDR3 protein: CATSTGQGVLDEQFF
J gene: TRBJ2-5; clone size: NA; V gene: TRBV5-5; D gene: NA; CDR3 DNA: TGTGCCAGCAGCGCTTACAGGGACCAAGAGACCCAGTACTTC; CDR3 protein: CASSAYRDQETQYF
J gene: TRBJ1-3; clone size: NA; V gene: TRBV12-3/TRBV12-4; D gene: NA; CDR3 DNA: TGTGCCAGCAGTTTAAGAGCTGGAAACACCATATATTTT; CDR3 protein: CASSLRAGNTIYF
J gene: TRBJ1-2; clone size: NA; V gene: TRBV5-1; D gene: TRBD1; CDR3 DNA: TGCGCCAGCAGCTTGGTTGCAGGGGGCGGAGGAGGCTACACCTTC; CDR3 protein: CASSLVAGGGGGYTF
J gene: TRBJ1-6; clone size: NA; V gene: TRBV9; D gene: TRBD1; CDR3 DNA: TGTGCCAGCAGCTTAGACAGGGGAGACAGTTCACCCCTCCACTTT; CDR3 protein: CASSLDRGDSSPLHF
J gene: TRBJ1-1; clone size: once; V gene: TRBV7-9; D gene: NA; CDR3 DNA: TGTGCCAGCAGTCCCGGACAGTCAGACACTGAAGCTTTCTTT; CDR3 protein: CASSPGQSDTEAFF
J gene: TRBJ2-3; clone size: NA; V gene: TRBV14; D gene: NA; CDR3 DNA: TGTGCCAGCAGCCAATTTAGGGGGAAAAGCACAGATACGCAGTATTTT; CDR3 protein: CASSQFRGKSTDTQYF
J gene: TRBJ2-1; clone size: NA; V gene: TRBV7-2; D gene: TRBD2; CDR3 DNA: TGTGCCAGCAGCGAATTCTCTACTAGCGCTACCGATGAGCAGTTCTTC; CDR3 protein: CASSEFSTSATDEQFF
J gene: TRBJ1-6; clone size: few; V gene: TRBV30; D gene: NA; CDR3 DNA: TGTGCCTGGAGTCGGACAGTTGCACCCCTCCACTTT; CDR3 protein: CAWSRTVAPLHF
J gene: TRBJ2-2; clone size: NA; V gene: TRBV3-1/TRBV3-2; D gene: NA; CDR3 DNA: TGTGCCAGCAGCCAAGGGACTAACACCGGGGAGCTGTTTTTT; CDR3 protein: CASSQGTNTGELFF
J gene: TRBJ1-6; clone size: few; V gene: TRBV7-9; D gene: NA; CDR3 DNA: TGTGCCAGCAGCTTAGGACTAACGTGGGGTCAGAATAATTCACCCCTCCACTTT; CDR3 protein: CASSLGLTWGQNNSPLHF
J gene: TRBJ1-2; clone size: NA; V gene: TRBV29-1; D gene: TRBD1; CDR3 DNA: TGCAGCGCAGAGGACAGGGACGGCTATGGCTACACCTTC; CDR3 protein: CSAEDRDGYGYTF
J gene: TRBJ2-3; clone size: NA; V gene: TRBV3-1/TRBV3-2; D gene: TRBD2; CDR3 DNA: TGTGCCAGCAGCCAAGACGGGGGGGCGAGAGATACGCAGTATTTT; CDR3 protein: CASSQDGGARDTQYF
J gene: TRBJ2-7; clone size: NA; V gene: TRBV30; D gene: NA; CDR3 DNA: TGTGCCTGGAGTGTACCTGGGACATACTACGAGCAGTACTTC; CDR3 protein: CAWSVPGTYYEQYF
J gene: TRBJ1-5; clone size: many; V gene: TRBV7-9; D gene: NA; CDR3 DNA: TGTGCCAGCAGCTTCCCCGCGGGGCAGCCCCAGCATTTT; CDR3 protein: CASSFPAGQPQHF
J gene: TRBJ2-1; clone size: NA; V gene: TRBV30; D gene: TRBD2; CDR3 DNA: TGTGCCTGGAGCCTTGGGACTAGCGGGATATCCTACAATGAGCAGTTCTTC; CDR3 protein: CAWSLGTSGISYNEQFF
J gene: TRBJ1-5; clone size: NA; V gene: TRBV5-1; D gene: TRBD1; CDR3 DNA: TGCGCCAGCAGCACAGAACCGACAGGGGGTGGAAATCAGCCCCAGCATTTT; CDR3 protein: CASSTEPTGGGNQPQHF
J gene: TRBJ2-7; clone size: NA; V gene: TRBV7-9; D gene: NA; CDR3 DNA: TGTGCCAGCAGCTCCGACAGCCCCTACGAGCAGTACTTC; CDR3 protein: CASSSDSPYEQYF
J gene: TRBJ1-3; clone size: NA; V gene: TRBV5-4; D gene: NA; CDR3 DNA: TGTGCCAGCAGCTTGTCGTCGGGTCCCTCTGGAAACACCATATATTTT; CDR3 protein: CASSLSSGPSGNTIYF
J gene: TRBJ2-7; clone size: NA; V gene: TRBV18; D gene: TRBD2; CDR3 DNA: TGTGCCAGCTCATCTAGCGGGGGGGGCTACGAGCAGTACTTC; CDR3 protein: CASSSSGGGYEQYF
J gene: TRBJ1-6; clone size: NA; V gene: TRBV3-1/TRBV3-2; D gene: NA; CDR3 DNA: TGTGCCAGCAGCCAGGTGGGGAGCAGCGGTTCACCCCTCCACTTT; CDR3 protein: CASSQVGSSGSPLHF
J gene: TRBJ2-3; clone size: NA; V gene: TRBV4-3; D gene: NA; CDR3 DNA: TGCGCCAGCAGCCAAGATTTAGGAGGGGGCGCGGATACGCAGTATTTT; CDR3 protein: CASSQDLGGGADTQYF
J gene: TRBJ2-1; clone size: NA; V gene: TRBV9; D gene: TRBD2; CDR3 DNA: TGTGCCAGCAGCGTAAGGTCTCCCGCACTAGCGGGACCCCACATGGGCTACAATGAGCAGTTCTTC; CDR3 protein: CASSVRSPALAGPHMGYNEQFF
J gene: TRBJ2-3; clone size: NA; V gene: TRBV5-1; D gene: TRBD2; CDR3 DNA: TGCGCCAGCAGCTTACAGACTAGCGGGAGTGATACGCAGTATTTT; CDR3 protein: CASSLQTSGSDTQYF
J gene: TRBJ2-5; clone size: NA; V gene: TRBV7-3; D gene: NA; CDR3 DNA: TGTGCCAGCAGCTTACGAGAGGGAGAGACCCAGTACTTC; CDR3 protein: CASSLREGETQYF
J gene: TRBJ1-2; clone size: NA; V gene: TRBV28; D gene: TRBD1; CDR3 DNA: TGTGCCAGCAGTATCCGTCCAAAGGGGGCAGGCTATGGCTACACCTTC; CDR3 protein: CASSIRPKGAGYGYTF
J gene: TRBJ2-7; clone size: NA; V gene: TRBV5-1; D gene: TRBD2; CDR3 DNA: TGCGCCAGCAGCCCGGAGCGGGGGGGCCACGAGCAGTACTTC; CDR3 protein: CASSPERGGHEQYF
J gene: TRBJ2-7; clone size: NA; V gene: TRBV3-1/TRBV3-2; D gene: NA; CDR3 DNA: TGTGCCAGCAGCCAAGACCGGACTGGCAAGCAGTACTTC; CDR3 protein: CASSQDRTGKQYF
J gene: TRBJ1-2; clone size: NA; V gene: TRBV5-5; D gene: TRBD1; CDR3 DNA: TGTGCCAGCAGCGCACCACAGGGGGCCAACTATGGCTACACCTTC; CDR3 protein: CASSAPQGANYGYTF
J gene: TRBJ1-2; clone size: NA; V gene: TRBV5-5; D gene: NA; CDR3 DNA: TGTGCCAGCACCTCCTCGACAGGAGTCTATGGCTACACCTTC; CDR3 protein: CASTSSTGVYGYTF